The rows below give T cell receptor beta chains drawn from one sample of a study of T cell changes during pregnancy in multiple sclerosis. Assay used: immunoSEQ multiplex PCR; TCRdb lists only in-frame clones, some missing. The data contain roughly 73,000 clones, around 94% of them singletons. The sample here was peripheral blood, taken in the second trimester of pregnancy. The receptor set was obtained from a female donor in good health, enrolled as a control in a pregnancy study. The CDR3 runs from the conserved cysteine through the conserved F or W. A D gene is named only where the DNA matches it firmly. Size is omitted from some rows. Given values are once, few, many or a class for expanded clones.

>NA|TRBV6-1|NA|TRBJ2-7
CASSEPMRYEQYF
TGTGCCAGCAGTGAACCCATGAGGTACGAGCAGTACTTC
>NA|TRBV2|TRBD2|TRBJ2-7
CASSGASGGALYEQYF
TGTGCCAGCAGTGGGGCTAGCGGGGGGGCCCTCTACGAGCAGTACTTC
>once|TRBV4-3|NA|TRBJ1-2
CASSQERTGLNGYTF
TGCGCCAGCAGCCAAGAGAGAACAGGGTTAAATGGCTACACCTTC
>NA|TRBV7-9|NA|TRBJ1-4
CASSLGVRRREKLFF
TGTGCCAGCAGCTTAGGAGTCAGGCGCCGAGAGAAACTGTTTTTT
>NA|TRBV15|NA|TRBJ2-2
CATSRGDTPNTGELFF
TGTGCCACCAGCAGAGGGGACACCCCGAACACCGGGGAGCTGTTTTTT
>few|TRBV10-3|NA|TRBJ1-5
CAISERGGNQPQHF
TGTGCCATCAGTGAGAGGGGCGGCAATCAGCCCCAGCATTTT
>NA|TRBV9|NA|TRBJ2-3
CASSAGRDTQYF
TGTGCCAGCAGCGCGGGGAGGGATACGCAGTATTTT
>NA|TRBV10-2|NA|TRBJ2-4
CASKGLGRIDIQYF
TGCGCCAGTAAAGGACTGGGGAGAATAGACATTCAGTACTTC
>NA|TRBV4-3|TRBD1|TRBJ2-7
CASSLYRDRVYEQYF
TGCGCCAGCAGCCTTTACCGGGACAGAGTTTACGAGCAGTACTTC
>NA|TRBV10-3|NA|TRBJ1-1
CAISELSENTEAFF
TGTGCCATCAGTGAGTTGAGCGAGAACACTGAAGCTTTCTTT
>NA|TRBV30|TRBD1|TRBJ1-3
CAWNGRTGGFTGNTIYF
TGTGCCTGGAATGGGCGGACAGGGGGATTCACTGGAAACACCATATATTTT
>NA|TRBV29-1|NA|TRBJ2-7
CSVGRGSYEQYF
TGCAGCGTTGGCCGGGGATCCTACGAGCAGTACTTC
>NA|TRBV6-6|TRBD1|TRBJ1-1
CASSPRQGLGTEAFF
TGTGCCAGCAGTCCCCGACAGGGTTTGGGTACTGAAGCTTTCTTT
>NA|TRBV20-1|NA|TRBJ2-4
CSAPGVNIQYF
TGCAGTGCTCCAGGTGTAAACATTCAGTACTTC
>few|TRBV18|NA|TRBJ1-1
CASSPLQGEGSFF
TGTGCCAGCTCACCGCTACAGGGAGAGGGATCTTTCTTT
>NA|TRBV7-9|NA|TRBJ1-4
CASRGLANEKLFF
TGTGCCAGCAGGGGACTGGCTAATGAAAAACTGTTTTTT
>NA|TRBV7-2|TRBD1|TRBJ1-2
CASSPQRGLTGENYGYTF
TGTGCCAGCAGCCCCCAAAGGGGGTTGACAGGGGAGAACTATGGCTACACCTTC
>NA|TRBV9|TRBD1|TRBJ1-4
CASSVAQGFNEKLFF
TGTGCCAGCAGCGTAGCACAGGGGTTTAATGAAAAACTGTTTTTT
>NA|TRBV12-5|TRBD1|TRBJ1-6
CASGFTGGSPLHF
TGTGCTAGTGGTTTTACAGGGGGTTCACCCCTCCACTTT
>NA|TRBV7-2|NA|TRBJ1-2
CASSPINRLANYGYTF
TGTGCCAGCAGCCCCATTAACAGGTTAGCTAACTATGGCTACACCTTC
>NA|TRBV11-3|TRBD2|TRBJ2-1
CASSLGGSNEQFF
TGTGCCAGCAGCTTGGGGGGGTCAAATGAGCAGTTCTTC
>NA|TRBV5-1|TRBD2|TRBJ2-1
CASSGRLSGGAGYNEQFF
TGCGCCAGCAGCGGTAGACTTAGCGGGGGGGCCGGCTACAATGAGCAGTTCTTC
>NA|TRBV28|TRBD2|TRBJ2-2
CASGGLAGNTGELFF
TGTGCCAGCGGGGGACTAGCGGGGAACACCGGGGAGCTGTTTTTT
>NA|TRBV9|TRBD2|TRBJ2-3
CASSALAGAGTDTQYF
TGTGCCAGCAGCGCATTAGCGGGGGCGGGCACAGATACGCAGTATTTT
>NA|TRBV4-2|NA|TRBJ2-2
CASSHPGGDTGELFF
TGTGCCAGCAGCCATCCCGGCGGAGACACCGGGGAGCTGTTTTTT
>NA|TRBV5-1|TRBD2|TRBJ2-7
CASSRAGGAYYEQYF
TGCGCCAGCAGCCGAGCGGGGGGCGCCTATTACGAGCAGTACTTC
>NA|TRBV6-1|TRBD1|TRBJ1-1
CASSEGWGQGFEAFF
TGTGCCAGCAGTGAAGGTTGGGGACAGGGCTTTGAAGCTTTCTTT
>once|TRBV7-2|NA|TRBJ1-1
CASSSYREDTEAFF
TGTGCCAGCAGCTCCTACAGGGAAGACACTGAAGCTTTCTTT
>NA|TRBV6-6|NA|TRBJ2-7
CASSYATSYEQYF
TGTGCCAGCAGTTACGCGACTAGCTACGAGCAGTACTTC
>NA|TRBV9|NA|TRBJ1-4
CASSPRGGATNEKLFF
TGTGCCAGCAGCCCCCGGGGCGGGGCAACTAATGAAAAACTGTTTTTT
>NA|TRBV5-1|TRBD2|TRBJ2-3
CASSLTSGESDTQYF
TGCGCCAGCAGCTTGACTAGCGGGGAATCAGATACGCAGTATTTT
>once|TRBV28|TRBD1|TRBJ1-5
CASRAGTAKNQPQHF
TGTGCCAGCCGCGCCGGGACAGCAAAGAATCAGCCCCAGCATTTT
>NA|TRBV6-6|NA|TRBJ1-1
CASTGGPNTEAFF
TGTGCCAGCACGGGGGGCCCGAACACTGAAGCTTTCTTT
>NA|TRBV5-4|TRBD1|TRBJ2-1
CASSAKQGARSLYNEQFF
TGTGCCAGCAGCGCCAAACAGGGGGCCCGATCCCTGTACAATGAGCAGTTCTTC
>NA|TRBV29-1|TRBD1|TRBJ2-7
CSVEKPGQGYEQYF
TGCAGCGTTGAAAAACCGGGACAGGGCTACGAGCAGTACTTC
>NA|TRBV18|NA|TRBJ2-3
CASSPYKQAASTDTQYF
TGTGCCAGCTCACCTTATAAGCAAGCGGCCAGCACAGATACGCAGTATTTT
>NA|TRBV4-3|NA|TRBJ2-2
CASSQESSGYTGELFF
TGCGCCAGCAGCCAAGAGTCCTCAGGGTACACCGGGGAGCTGTTTTTT
>once|TRBV4-3|NA|TRBJ1-6
CASSHTGYNSPLHF
TGCGCCAGCAGCCATACAGGTTATAATTCACCCCTCCACTTT
>NA|TRBV28|TRBD1|TRBJ1-2
CASSPRTGGYFYGYTF
TGTGCCAGCAGCCCAAGGACAGGGGGATATTTCTATGGCTACACCTTC
>NA|TRBV9|NA|TRBJ2-4
CASSGGGGPENIQYF
TGTGCCAGCAGCGGGGGCGGCGGCCCCGAAAACATTCAGTACTTC
>NA|TRBV19|TRBD1|TRBJ2-3
CASSTGPRQGESTDTQYF
TGTGCCAGTAGTACTGGCCCCAGACAGGGAGAAAGCACAGATACGCAGTATTTT